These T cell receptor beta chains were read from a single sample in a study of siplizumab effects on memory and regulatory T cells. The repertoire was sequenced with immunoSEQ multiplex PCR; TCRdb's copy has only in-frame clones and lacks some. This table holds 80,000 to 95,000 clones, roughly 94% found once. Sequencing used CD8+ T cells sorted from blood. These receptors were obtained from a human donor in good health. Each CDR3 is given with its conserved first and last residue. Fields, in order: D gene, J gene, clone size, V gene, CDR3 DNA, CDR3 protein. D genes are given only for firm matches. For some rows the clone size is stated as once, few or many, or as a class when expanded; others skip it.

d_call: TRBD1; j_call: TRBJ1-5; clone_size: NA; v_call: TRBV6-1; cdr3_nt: TGTGCCAGCAGTGGGACAGGGTATAGCAATCAGCCCCAGCATTTT; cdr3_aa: CASSGTGYSNQPQHF
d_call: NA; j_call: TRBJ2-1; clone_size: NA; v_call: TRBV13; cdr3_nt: TGTGCCAGCAGCTTAGACCGGGATGAGCAGTTCTTC; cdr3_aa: CASSLDRDEQFF
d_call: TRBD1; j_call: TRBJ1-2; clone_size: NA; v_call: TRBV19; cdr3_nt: TGTGCCAGTAGACTGGGACAGACTGGCTACACCTTC; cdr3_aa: CASRLGQTGYTF
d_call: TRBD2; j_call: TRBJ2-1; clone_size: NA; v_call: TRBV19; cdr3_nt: TGTGCCAGTAGTATCAGCGGGGAGCCCTACAATGAGCAGTTCTTC; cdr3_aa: CASSISGEPYNEQFF
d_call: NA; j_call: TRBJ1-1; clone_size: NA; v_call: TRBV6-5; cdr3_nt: TGTGCCAGCAGTCCGCGGGGGTTCCCTGAAGCTTTCTTT; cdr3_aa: CASSPRGFPEAFF
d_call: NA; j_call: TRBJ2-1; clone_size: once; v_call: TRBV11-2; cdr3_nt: TGTGCCAGCAGCTGGAAGGGGCGCAGCAATGAGCAGTTCTTC; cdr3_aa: CASSWKGRSNEQFF
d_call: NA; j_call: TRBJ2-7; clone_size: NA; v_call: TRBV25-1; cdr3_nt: TGTGCCAGCAGTTCAGAGGGAGGTCTCCACGAGCAGTACTTC; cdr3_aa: CASSSEGGLHEQYF
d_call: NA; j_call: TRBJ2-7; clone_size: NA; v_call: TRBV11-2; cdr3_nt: TGTGCCAGCAGCTTAGAGCCCTACCAGCGCGAGCAGTACTTC; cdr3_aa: CASSLEPYQREQYF
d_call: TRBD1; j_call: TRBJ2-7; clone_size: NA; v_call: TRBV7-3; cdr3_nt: TGTGCCAGCAGCCTCACCGCCGGGACAGCGGAGGAGCAGTACTTC; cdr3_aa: CASSLTAGTAEEQYF
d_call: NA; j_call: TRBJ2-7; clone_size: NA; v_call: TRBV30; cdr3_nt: TGTGCCTGGGGGACGGGGGTTTACGAGCAGTACTTC; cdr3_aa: CAWGTGVYEQYF
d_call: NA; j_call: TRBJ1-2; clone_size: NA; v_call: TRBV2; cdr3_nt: TGTGCCAGCAGTGAAGCGCTTTCGAGGGGGAACTATGGCTACACCTTC; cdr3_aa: CASSEALSRGNYGYTF
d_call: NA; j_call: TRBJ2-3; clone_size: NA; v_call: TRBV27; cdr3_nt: TGTGCCAGCACCCGGGGACCCTACCCCACAGATACGCAGTATTTT; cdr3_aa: CASTRGPYPTDTQYF
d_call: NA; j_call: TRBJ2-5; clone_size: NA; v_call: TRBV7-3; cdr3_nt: TGTGCCAGCAGCCCCGGAGGGTTCAGAGAAGAGACCCAGTACTTC; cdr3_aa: CASSPGGFREETQYF
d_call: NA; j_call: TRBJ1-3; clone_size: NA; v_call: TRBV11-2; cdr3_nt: TGTGCCAGCAGCTTAGGGGTCTTCTCTGGAAACACCATATATTTT; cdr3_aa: CASSLGVFSGNTIYF